This T cell receptor beta chain was documented in a study of T and B cells in COVID-19 patients. Multiplex PCR with BIOMED2 TRB-A/B primer pools amplified TRB rearrangements. TCRdb re-derived calls from the multiplex PCR reads in MiXCR, one entry per CDR3 protein. This repertoire shows 18,000 or so distinct CDR3 sequences, 35% to 45% found once; its top ten account for approximately 15%. TRB was amplified from about 260-540 ng of blood genomic DNA. CDR1 is SGHVS, CDR2 FNYEAQ, per germline. The CDR3 totals 14 residues. The V gene lost 5 bases and the J gene lost 7 bases, with 17 bases spanning the gap.

The chain links TRBV7-6 to TRBJ1-1; D remains ambiguous. This TCR derives from a human donor with active COVID-19. Sequencing was done on a sample of blood. The CDR3 sequence: CASSRYPELDEAFF. The CDR3 DNA is TGTGCCAGCAGCCGTTACCCAGAATTAGATGAAGCTTTCTTT.